Listed below are T cell receptor beta chains from one sample, sequenced in a study of OX40 agonist ivuxolimab in advanced cancers. TCRdb's copy holds only in-frame clones and misses some; the assay was immunoSEQ multiplex PCR. This table has 40,000 to 55,000 clones, about 90% appearing once. Sequencing was performed on CD4+ or CD8+ T cells sorted from blood, taken in a trial of the OX40 agonist ivuxolimab. These receptors all come from an adult with an advanced solid tumor such as melanoma, head and neck, liver or kidney cancer. Both conserved end residues are part of each CDR3. A D gene is named only where the DNA matches it firmly. Only part of the rows carry a size: once, few, many, or a class if the clone is expanded.

D gene	clone size	V gene	J gene	CDR3 protein	CDR3 DNA
TRBD1	.	TRBV28	TRBJ1-2	CASRGTVGYTF	TGTGCCAGCAGGGGGACAGTTGGCTACACCTTC
.	.	TRBV6-4	TRBJ1-1	CASSATGNTEAFF	TGTGCCAGCAGTGCGACAGGGAACACTGAAGCTTTCTTT
TRBD1	.	TRBV30	TRBJ1-4	CAWSAGTANEKLFF	TGTGCCTGGAGTGCCGGGACAGCTAATGAAAAACTGTTTTTT
.	.	TRBV29-1	TRBJ1-2	CSVDEVVGAGGYTF	TGCAGCGTTGATGAGGTGGTGGGGGCCGGGGGCTACACCTTC
.	.	TRBV11-1	TRBJ1-2	CASSLGNYGYTF	TGTGCCAGCAGCTTAGGGAACTATGGCTACACCTTC
.	.	TRBV12-5	TRBJ2-5	CASGVGQAGRQETQYF	TGTGCTAGTGGCGTGGGTCAGGCGGGTCGGCAAGAGACCCAGTACTTC
.	.	TRBV6-5	TRBJ2-7	CASSYLAQREQYF	TGTGCCAGCAGTTACCTGGCTCAGCGCGAGCAGTACTTC
TRBD1	.	TRBV5-8	TRBJ2-5	CASSLPPGQGGETQYF	TGTGCCAGCAGCCTCCCCCCGGGACAGGGGGGTGAGACCCAGTACTTC
.	.	TRBV19	TRBJ2-1	CASSIAAIVGNEQFF	TGTGCCAGTAGTATAGCAGCGATAGTGGGCAATGAGCAGTTCTTC
.	.	TRBV28	TRBJ2-7	CASSTPLEQYF	TGTGCCAGCAGTACCCCCCTAGAGCAGTACTTC
TRBD1	.	TRBV5-4	TRBJ1-2	CASSSGTGGLYGYTF	TGTGCCAGCAGCTCCGGGACAGGGGGCCTCTATGGCTACACCTTC
.	.	TRBV7-9	TRBJ2-7	CASSFRPDEQYF	TGTGCCAGCAGCTTCCGACCAGACGAGCAGTACTTC
.	.	TRBV6-6	TRBJ1-5	CASSPELTQNQPQHF	TGTGCCAGCAGCCCCGAGTTGACTCAAAATCAGCCCCAGCATTTT
TRBD1	.	TRBV7-3	TRBJ1-6	CASSLRDRDSPLHF	TGTGCCAGCAGCTTACGGGACAGGGATTCACCCCTCCACTTT
.	.	TRBV28	TRBJ1-1	CASQGLMVSEAFF	TGTGCCAGTCAGGGTTTGATGGTTTCTGAAGCTTTCTTT
.	.	TRBV19	TRBJ1-4	CASSIVPGRNEKLFF	TGTGCCAGTAGTATTGTTCCGGGGAGGAATGAAAAACTGTTTTTT
.	.	TRBV5-6	TRBJ2-5	CASSLGLERKETQYF	TGTGCCAGCAGCTTGGGATTAGAGCGAAAAGAGACCCAGTACTTC
.	once	TRBV28	TRBJ1-6	CASSLDFGSRDSPLHF	TGTGCCAGCAGTTTAGATTTCGGGTCACGGGATTCACCCCTCCACTTT
.	.	TRBV30	TRBJ1-3	CAWSVHGNTIYF	TGTGCCTGGAGTGTACACGGAAACACCATATATTTT
.	.	TRBV11-1	TRBJ2-5	CASSPGPLRSSQYF	TGTGCCAGCAGCCCCGGGCCCTTACGGAGTAGCCAGTACTTC
.	.	TRBV28	TRBJ1-2	CAVTGNYGYTF	TGTGCCGTAACAGGGAACTATGGCTACACCTTC
TRBD1	once	TRBV6-6	TRBJ1-1	CASSYGTGHVNTEAFF	TGTGCCAGCAGTTACGGGACAGGTCACGTGAACACTGAAGCTTTCTTT
.	.	TRBV6-4	TRBJ2-1	CASSLDTYNEQFF	TGTGCCAGCAGTCTGGACACCTACAATGAGCAGTTCTTC
.	.	TRBV23-1	TRBJ2-5	CASSQSPLYQETQYF	TGCGCCAGCAGTCAATCACCATTGTACCAAGAGACCCAGTACTTC
TRBD2	once	TRBV28	TRBJ2-3	CASTPLAGGVDTQYF	TGTGCCAGCACCCCCCTAGCGGGAGGTGTAGATACGCAGTATTTT
TRBD1	.	TRBV29-1	TRBJ2-5	CSVETGTESQETQYF	TGCAGCGTTGAGACCGGGACAGAGTCTCAAGAGACCCAGTACTTC
.	.	TRBV28	TRBJ2-7	CASSGGTTDAPSYEQYF	TGTGCCAGCAGTGGGGGGACAACGGACGCTCCATCCTACGAGCAGTACTTC
.	.	TRBV9	TRBJ2-3	CASSVTAGALRLLTDTQYF	TGTGCCAGCAGCGTAACGGCGGGGGCGCTCCGGTTACTCACAGATACGCAGTATTTT
TRBD2	.	TRBV5-1	TRBJ2-1	CASSLGTGRAYNEQFF	TGCGCCAGCAGCTTGGGGACGGGGAGGGCCTACAATGAGCAGTTCTTC
.	.	TRBV7-9	TRBJ1-3	CASRHTTGSAGNTIYF	TGTGCCAGCAGACACACCACAGGTTCGGCTGGAAACACCATATATTTT
.	.	TRBV19	TRBJ2-3	CASSILAINTDTQYF	TGTGCCAGTAGTATCTTAGCGATAAACACAGATACGCAGTATTTT
TRBD2	.	TRBV28	TRBJ2-1	CASSLLNLAGINNEQFF	TGTGCCAGCAGTCTACTGAATCTAGCGGGGATTAACAATGAGCAGTTCTTC
.	.	TRBV6-1	TRBJ2-7	CASSFLALYEQYF	TGTGCCAGCAGTTTCCTAGCCCTCTACGAGCAGTACTTC
.	.	TRBV6-5	TRBJ1-2	CASLSLGGRGYGYTF	TGTGCCAGCTTATCCTTGGGGGGGCGAGGCTATGGCTACACCTTC
.	.	TRBV30	TRBJ1-1	CAWNPREVAAFF	TGTGCCTGGAACCCCAGGGAGGTTGCGGCTTTCTTT
.	.	TRBV30	TRBJ1-5	CAWSQATGFNQPQHF	TGTGCCTGGAGCCAAGCTACAGGGTTCAATCAGCCCCAGCATTTT
.	.	TRBV28	TRBJ2-7	CASSLGGGFSYEQYF	TGTGCCAGCAGTTTAGGTGGGGGGTTCTCCTACGAGCAGTACTTC
.	once	TRBV4-3	TRBJ2-4	CASSQMVDLAKNIQYF	TGCGCCAGCAGCCAAATGGTGGACCTAGCCAAAAACATTCAGTACTTC
TRBD1	.	TRBV2	TRBJ2-1	CASRGGQGVSNEQFF	TGTGCCAGCAGGGGAGGACAGGGGGTAAGCAATGAGCAGTTCTTC
.	.	TRBV28	TRBJ1-5	CASSPGDETNQPQHF	TGTGCCAGCAGTCCTGGGGACGAGACCAATCAGCCCCAGCATTTT
.	few	TRBV28	TRBJ1-5	CASSLPRYNQPQHF	TGTGCCAGCAGTTTACCGCGTTACAATCAGCCCCAGCATTTT
.	.	TRBV30	TRBJ1-1	CAWSVRNTEAFF	TGTGCCTGGAGTGTCCGAAACACTGAAGCTTTCTTT
.	.	TRBV7-2	TRBJ1-6	CASSLGGSSSPLHF	TGTGCCAGCAGCTTGGGGGGATCCAGCTCACCCCTCCACTTT
.	.	TRBV21-1	TRBJ1-5	CASSKEGTGHYSNQPQHF	TGTGCCAGCAGCAAAGAGGGAACAGGTCATTATAGCAATCAGCCCCAGCATTTT
TRBD2	.	TRBV2	TRBJ2-6	CASSESSGGPRGANVLTF	TGTGCCAGCAGTGAGAGTAGCGGGGGGCCCCGGGGGGCCAACGTCCTGACTTTC
.	.	TRBV2	TRBJ2-3	CASRLRLFTGTDTQYF	TGTGCCAGCAGGCTGCGACTTTTTACGGGGACAGATACGCAGTATTTT
.	.	TRBV28	TRBJ2-3	CASTQGGAQYF	TGTGCCAGCACTCAGGGGGGGGCGCAGTATTTT
.	.	TRBV30	TRBJ1-5	CAWSEKQKNQPQHF	TGTGCCTGGAGTGAAAAACAGAAAAATCAGCCCCAGCATTTT
TRBD1	few	TRBV7-2	TRBJ2-3	CASSRGQGRSTDTQYF	TGTGCCAGCAGCCGTGGACAGGGGCGAAGCACAGATACGCAGTATTTT
TRBD1	.	TRBV7-9	TRBJ2-1	CASSRGTGGGNEQFF	TGTGCCAGCAGCCGAGGGACAGGGGGAGGCAATGAGCAGTTCTTC